These 12 T cell receptor beta chains originate from one sample sequenced in a study of blood T cell repertoires in COVID-19. Here immunoSEQ multiplex PCR was the method, and the copy in TCRdb shows in-frame clones only, minus some. The repertoire includes tens of thousands of clones, roughly four fifths of them detected once, and around 45% sits in the top ten. The material sequenced was peripheral blood. These receptor sequences come from a woman older than 75 with acute or convalescent COVID-19.

The CDR3 protein is CASSVGLGTTNTDTQYF. The CDR3 DNA reads as TGTGCCAGCAGCGTGGGCCTAGGGACTACCAACACAGATACGCAGTATTTT. The chain uses TRBV7-2 and TRBJ2-3; TRBD2 aligns across 7 bases. V was clipped by 5 bases and J by 2 bases; unmatched bases: 13. The CDR3 consists of 17 residues. From germline, CDR1 is SGHTA and CDR2 FQGNSA.

The CDR3: CASRPDRVSNQPQHF. As DNA, the CDR3 is TGTGCCAGTAGGCCTGACAGGGTTAGCAATCAGCCCCAGCATTTT. The chain links TRBV19 to TRBJ1-5; 7 positions match TRBD1. The V gene's germline CDR1 is LNHDA and CDR2 SQIVND (reference sequence). The CDR3 is made up of 15 amino acids. V shed 6 bases, J shed 0 bases, and the junction held 5 bases outside the gene matches.

The count of this clone is one. This rearrangement joins TRBV18 to TRBJ1-3; D is perhaps TRBD1 (6 bases). V lost 4 bases and J lost 0, with 7 bases in between. Germline V CDR1 and CDR2: KGHSH, LQKENI. The CDR3 covers 14 residues. The CDR3 DNA reads as TGTGCCAGCTCACTGGACAGCTCTGGAAACACCATATATTTT. As protein: CASSLDSSGNTIYF.

The rearrangement joins TRBV20-1 to TRBJ1-4, with 11 bases aligning to TRBD1. CDR1 DFQATT and CDR2 SNEGSKA come from the germline V gene (reference sequence). The J segment lost 3 bases and the V segment lost 3 bases, leaving 6 bases of the junction unmatched. The CDR3 spans 16 residues. DNA for the CDR3: TGCAGTGCTAGTGGGACAGGGGGTCTCCCTAATGAAAAACTGTTTTTT. Protein product: CSASGTGGLPNEKLFF.

The J gene is TRBJ2-7, the V gene TRBV30; D unresolved. V shed 3 bases and J shed 6 bases, with 9 bases lying between them. In germline, CDR1 is GTSNPN, CDR2 SVGIG (reference sequence). The CDR3 length is 11 residues. The CDR3 coding sequence is TGTGCCTGGAGGCTTGGGCCCGAGCAGTACTTC. Translation gives CAWRLGPEQYF.

The V call is TRBV28, the J call TRBJ1-2; D is perhaps TRBD1 (6 bases). CDR3 length: 15 residues. CDR1 is MDHEN and CDR2 is SYDVKM in the germline V gene. Trimming took 4 bases from V and 6 from J, leaving 18 bases between them. The CDR3, as DNA: TGTGCCAGCAGTTCTTCAGGGGCGGGTCGGCATGGCTACACCTTC. As protein: CASSSSGAGRHGYTF.

This chain joins TRBV3-1 (or the pseudogene TRBV3-2) and TRBJ2-5; 8 bases agree with TRBD2. CDR3 length: 16 residues. The V segment lost 1 base and the J segment 5 bases; nucleotides outside the gene matches: 9. CDR1 is LGHDT and CDR2 is YNNKEL in the germline V gene (reference sequence). The CDR3 DNA sequence: TGTGCCAGCAGCCAAGCCCAAACGGGAGGGGGGGAGACCCAGTACTTC. As protein: CASSQAQTGGGETQYF.

This chain uses TRBV30 with TRBJ1-2, with no clear D. Per the germline V gene, CDR1 is GTSNPN and CDR2 is SVGIG (reference sequence). This CDR3 region has 12 residues. Trimming took 3 bases from V and 6 from J, leaving 11 bases between them. For the CDR3, the DNA is TGTGCCTGGAGCATGCGTTCCGATGGCTACACCTTC. Protein sequence: CAWSMRSDGYTF.

The chain links TRBV28 to TRBJ1-2, with D tentatively TRBD1 (5 bases). The V and J ends lost 1 base and 0 bases respectively, with 12 bases between them. The germline CDR1 and CDR2 sequences are MDHEN and SYDVKM. This CDR3 region has 16 residues. The CDR3 nucleotides read TGTGCCAGCAGTTTATACGGGGGGGGACCTAACTATGGCTACACCTTC. Protein product: CASSLYGGGPNYGYTF.

The rearrangement uses TRBV2 and TRBJ1-2, with 7 positions matching TRBD1. Germline V CDR1 and CDR2: SNHLY, FYNNEI. This CDR3 has 14 residues. V gave up 5 bases and J gave up 8 bases; unmatched junction bases: 11. The CDR3 is CASSFSTGEEGYTF. The CDR3 DNA sequence: TGTGCCAGCAGTTTCTCTACAGGGGAAGAAGGCTACACCTTC.

The chain employs TRBV2 and TRBJ2-1; D is undetermined. The V end was cut by 5 bases, the J end by 3 bases, with 8 bases between. This CDR3 region has 13 residues. Germline-derived CDR1 and CDR2 are SNHLY and FYNNEI. CDR3 DNA: TGTGCCAGCAGTACACACCTCTACAATGAGCAGTTCTTC. Protein product: CASSTHLYNEQFF.

This clone has just one count. This chain connects TRBV19 to TRBJ2-1; maybe TRBD2 (7 bases). V was clipped by 7 bases and J by 15 bases, with 16 bases between them. CDR3 length: 11 amino acids. CDR1 and CDR2 (germline): LNHDA, SQIVND (reference sequence). CDR3 region: CASKGDYEGFF. Written as DNA, the CDR3 is TGTGCCAGTAAGGGGGACTACGAGGGGTTCTTC.